The 31 T cell receptor beta chains below were found in one sample sequenced in a study of identical twins. TCRdb used MiXCR to reprocess the 5' RACE reads, holding one entry per CDR3 protein. This table holds roughly 1,500,000 distinct CDR3 sequences, about 31% found once. Sequencing was carried out using cord blood. These receptors originate from a newborn girl in good health.

A note on this clonotype: The junction departs from the called germline gene at one end, perhaps through a read error. The chain joins TRBV28 to TRBJ2-7; D is uncertain. This CDR3 comprises 12 residues. The V gene's germline CDR1 is MDHEN and CDR2 SYDVKM. The CDR3 nucleotides are TGTGCCAGCAGCTCCCACCCCTACGAGCAGTCCTTC. This translates into CASSSHPYEQSF. Filled out from reference TRBV28 and TRBJ2-7, the complete variable domain reads DVKVTQSSRYLVKRTGEKVFLECVQDMDHENMFWYRQDPGLGLRLIYFSYDVKMKEKGDIPEGYSVSREKKERFSLILESASTNQTSMYLCASSSHPYEQSFGPGTRLTVT.

About this clonotype itself: This could be a read error, since a much larger clone is one nucleotide away. The chain links TRBV28 to TRBJ1-1; D remains unclear. The CDR3 has 11 amino acids. The germline V gene has CDR1 MDHEN and CDR2 SYDVKM. The germline V and J ends were trimmed by 7 bases and 1 base, with 4 bases remaining between them. The CDR3 sequence: CASMENTEAFF. The CDR3 coding sequence is TGTGCCAGCATGGAGAACACTGAAGCTTTCTTT.

This clonotype was counted only a few times. This sequence joins TRBV6-2 or TRBV6-3 and TRBJ2-2; D uncertain. Deletions cut 9 bases from V and 7 bases from J, with 12 bases between. The CDR3 runs 12 residues. Germline CDR1 reads MNHEY; CDR2 reads SVGEGT. The CDR3 is CASPLEGGELFF. The CDR3 DNA reads as TGTGCCAGTCCTTTGGAAGGCGGGGAGCTGTTTTTT.

In its sample, this clonotype was seen many times. The chain couples TRBV12-3 or TRBV12-4 to TRBJ2-7, with D unresolved. V was shortened by 5 bases and J by 4 bases, with 9 bases between the two germline ends. This CDR3 region has 12 residues. CDR3 residues: CASSPHLYEQYF. The CDR3 region has the DNA TGTGCCAGCAGTCCCCACCTATACGAGCAGTACTTC.

This chain links TRBV12-3 or TRBV12-4 with TRBJ2-7; D ambiguous. The CDR3 is 14 amino acids. V was pared by 7 bases and J by 3 bases, with 16 bases between. The CDR3 DNA is TGTGCCAGCACCAACTCAAGCCGGCGCTACGAGCAGTACTTC. Protein sequence: CASTNSSRRYEQYF.

This clonotype was picked up many times. V usage is TRBV18 and J usage is TRBJ1-6; D is unclear. V lost 3 bases and J lost 7, with 4 bases in between. The CDR3 has 12 amino acids. CDR1 is KGHSH, CDR2 LQKENI, per germline. The CDR3 region is CASSPQNSPLHF. CDR3 DNA: TGTGCCAGCTCACCTCAGAATTCACCCCTCCACTTT.

The chain couples TRBV20-1 to TRBJ2-5; D unclear. Matching the DNA end better, TRBJ2-7 makes the J call doubtful. Per the germline V gene, CDR1 is DFQATT and CDR2 is SNEGSKA (reference sequence). This CDR3 has 15 amino acids. CDR3: CSARDPRVGTYEQYF. The CDR3 nucleotides are TGCAGTGCTAGAGATCCCCGGGTAGGCACCTACGAGCAGTACTTC.

This clonotype was recorded many times. In DNA, the CDR3 is TGTGCCAGCTCGCGACAGTTACAAGAGACCCAGTACTTC. Amino acids: CASSRQLQETQYF. The rearrangement joins TRBV12-3 or TRBV12-4 to TRBJ2-5, with D possibly TRBD1 on 5 matching bases. Trimming took 8 bases from V and 2 from J, leaving 12 bases between them. The CDR3 covers 13 residues.

The chain recombines TRBV2 with TRBJ2-7; TRBD2 matches at 9 bases. Germline loops: CDR1 SNHLY, CDR2 FYNNEI. The CDR3 contains 18 residues. J was trimmed by 0 bases and V by 1 base; bases with no gene match: 10. The CDR3, as DNA: TGTGCCAGCAGTGAAGGTCATAGACTAGCGGATCGCTCCTACGAGCAGTACTTC. Residues: CASSEGHRLADRSYEQYF.

This clonotype was seen a handful of times. V usage is TRBV3-1 and J usage is TRBJ2-4; D unresolved. The J call may not be correct, given that the DNA end is closer to TRBJ2-5. Germline loops: CDR1 LGHDT, CDR2 YNNKEL (reference sequence). This CDR3 is built from 12 residues. CDR3 in amino acids: CASRRNGETQYF. For the CDR3, the DNA is TGTGCCAGCAGGCGGAATGGTGAGACCCAGTACTTC.

This clonotype has at least ten counts. This sequence joins TRBV20-1 and TRBJ2-1; D gene unclear. Germline V gene sequence: CDR1 DFQATT, CDR2 SNEGSKA (reference sequence). Deletions cut 6 bases from V and 0 bases from J, with 9 bases between. The CDR3 covers 13 residues. The CDR3 nucleotides are TGCAGTGCCCCGGGTAGCTCCTACAATGAGCAGTTCTTC. Residues: CSAPGSSYNEQFF.

This chain uses TRBV24-1 with TRBJ2-3; D perhaps matches TRBD1 (6 bases). V lost 2 bases and J lost 1, with 12 bases in between. In germline, CDR1 is KGHDR, CDR2 SFDVKD. The CDR3 contains 16 residues. CDR3 protein: CATSDWYRQGTDTQYF. The CDR3 coding sequence is TGTGCCACCAGTGATTGGTATCGACAGGGCACAGATACGCAGTATTTT.

The rearrangement joins TRBV4-1 to TRBJ1-5; D may be TRBD1 (6 bases). CDR1 MGHRA and CDR2 YSYEKL come from the germline V gene. This CDR3 comprises 13 residues. The V end lost 4 bases, the J end lost 12 bases, and 16 bases lay between the germline ends. The CDR3 loop is CASSRDQGTHQHF. The CDR3 bases are TGCGCCAGCAGCCGAGATCAGGGGACCCACCAGCATTTT.

The chain carries TRBV12-3 or TRBV12-4 and TRBJ2-3, with D unclear. V dropped 4 bases and J dropped 5 bases, with 7 bases sitting between them. The CDR3 covers 12 residues. The CDR3 is CASSSDGDTQYF. The CDR3 bases are TGTGCCAGCAGTTCGGACGGAGATACGCAGTATTTT.

The rearrangement links TRBV7-2 to TRBJ2-1, with D hard to call. Germline-derived CDR1 and CDR2 are SGHTA and FQGNSA. CDR3 length: 14 residues. The V end was cut by 8 bases, the J end by 7 bases, with 18 bases between. The CDR3 protein is CASGPAAGLNEQFF. The CDR3 DNA is TGTGCCAGCGGTCCAGCAGCAGGTTTAAATGAGCAGTTCTTC.

This chain joins TRBV18 and TRBJ2-1; D is possibly TRBD1 or TRBD2 (5 bases each). Per germline, CDR1 KGHSH and CDR2 LQKENI. The CDR3 covers 16 residues. Trimming took off 2 bases at V and 0 bases at J, with 11 bases between the two ends. The chain's CDR3 is CASSPWAGSSYNEQFF. CDR3 coding DNA: TGTGCCAGCTCACCATGGGCAGGGAGCTCCTACAATGAGCAGTTCTTC.

A few counts support this clonotype. The CDR3 sequence is CASSQNIDNEQFF. The CDR3 DNA sequence: TGTGCCAGCAGCCAGAATATCGACAATGAGCAGTTCTTC. The chain carries TRBV3-1 and TRBJ2-1; D ambiguous. CDR3 length: 13 residues. V shed 3 bases and J shed 5 bases, with 8 bases lying between them. CDR1 LGHDT and CDR2 YNNKEL come from the germline V gene (reference sequence).

CDR3 nucleotide sequence: TGTGCCAGCAGCCCTACCACAGGGACTAATGAAAAACTGTTTTTT. This encodes CASSPTTGTNEKLFF. The chain links TRBV7-2 to TRBJ1-4; maybe TRBD1 (6 bases). V was trimmed by 5 bases and J by 2 bases, leaving 12 bases between them. The CDR3 totals 15 residues. Germline V gene sequence: CDR1 SGHTA, CDR2 FQGNSA.

The V and J genes are TRBV12-3 or TRBV12-4 and TRBJ1-2, with a weak D call TRBD1 (5 bases). This CDR3 comprises 13 residues. Trimming removed 3 bases from V and 8 bases from J, with 13 bases in between. CDR3 protein: CASSFGTAGGYTF. CDR3 DNA sequence: TGTGCCAGCAGTTTTGGGACGGCGGGGGGCTACACCTTC.

This chain connects TRBV20-1 to TRBJ2-7; TRBD2 aligns across 7 bases. Germline CDR1 and CDR2: DFQATT and SNEGSKA (reference sequence). Unmatched junction bases numbered 5, after V lost 0 bases and J lost 3 bases. CDR3 size: 14 residues. CDR3 bases: TGCAGTGCTAGAGATGTCGGGAGGATCTACGAGCAGTACTTC. Protein sequence: CSARDVGRIYEQYF.

The chain employs TRBV20-1 and TRBJ2-2; D may be TRBD1 (5 bases). This CDR3 spans 15 amino acids. The germline CDR1 and CDR2 sequences are DFQATT and SNEGSKA (reference sequence). Trimming cost V 2 bases and J 0 bases, with 10 bases left between them. CDR3 sequence (DNA): TGCAGTGCTAGATACCCAGGGACGAACACCGGGGAGCTGTTTTTT. It codes for CSARYPGTNTGELFF.

The gene calls are TRBV25-1 and TRBJ2-5, with D tentatively TRBD2 (7 bases). The germline CDR1 and CDR2 sequences are MGHDK and SYGVNS. The V end lost 2 bases, the J end lost 2 bases, and 15 bases lay between the germline ends. The CDR3 has 16 residues. DNA for the CDR3: TGTGCCAGCAGTGAACAGCGGGGACAACTTCAAGAGACCCAGTACTTC. Translated: CASSEQRGQLQETQYF.

In DNA, the CDR3 is TGCGCCAGCAGCATTACAGGGGCCACTGAAGCTTTCTTT. Protein: CASSITGATEAFF. The chain joins TRBV10-2 to TRBJ1-1; 7 bases fit TRBD1. With V trimmed by 6 bases and J by 4 bases, 5 bases remained unmatched. Germline V lookup: CDR1 WSHSY, CDR2 SAAADI. This CDR3 region has 13 residues.

Comments on this clonotype: A much larger clonotype is one base distant, so this may be a read error. The rearrangement joins TRBV15 to TRBJ2-1; weak D call: TRBD2 (5 bases). The germline V gene encodes CDR1 LNHNV and CDR2 YYDKDF (reference sequence). The CDR3 is made up of 15 amino acids. The DNA of the CDR3 is TGTGCCACCAGCGGAGAGGGCTACCCCTACAATGAGCAGTTCTTC. Amino acids: CATSGEGYPYNEQFF.

Here the CDR3 reads CATSRDQGPGELFF. In DNA, the CDR3 is TGTGCCACCAGCAGAGATCAGGGTCCCGGGGAGCTGTTTTTT. This chain connects TRBV15 to TRBJ2-2; TRBD1 might be the D (5 bases). Germline V gene lookup returns CDR1 LNHNV and CDR2 YYDKDF (reference sequence). The CDR3 has 14 amino acids. Deletions cut 0 bases from V and 6 bases from J, with 8 bases between.

CDR3 loop: CASSVDRTTDTQYF. CDR3 coding DNA: TGTGCCAGCAGCGTAGACAGGACCACAGATACGCAGTATTTT. The J gene is TRBJ2-3, the V gene TRBV9, with D perhaps TRBD1 (5 bases). Germline CDR1 SGDLS, CDR2 YYNGEE. The CDR3 extends over 14 amino acids. V shed 0 bases and J shed 2 bases, with 7 bases lying between them. Full variable domain (missing parts from reference TRBV9 and TRBJ2-3): DSGVTQTPKHLITATGQRVTLRCSPRSGDLSVYWYQQSLDQGLQFLIQYYNGEERAKGNILERFSAQQFPDLHSELNLSSLELGDSALYFCASSVDRTTDTQYFGPGTRLTVL.

This clonotype was observed a handful of times. This may be a read error, as it is one base from a much larger clone. This sequence joins TRBV6-5 and TRBJ2-4; D is perhaps TRBD1 (5 bases). Matching the DNA end better, TRBJ2-7 makes the J call doubtful. Germline-derived CDR1 and CDR2 are MNHEY and SVGAGI. The CDR3 length is 14 residues. CDR3 loop: CASRAGWRENEQYF. The CDR3 nucleotides read TGTGCCAGCAGGGCAGGGTGGCGTGAGAACGAGCAGTACTTC.

The chain couples TRBV25-1 to TRBJ1-5; unclear D gene. The CDR3 length is 22 residues. The V end was cut by 3 bases, the J end by 4 bases, with 34 bases between. Germline loops: CDR1 MGHDK, CDR2 SYGVNS. The CDR3 DNA sequence: TGTGCCAGCAGTGATCTCAAGTCGATGGTTTGGGCAGCGTTACCGGGGAATCAGCCCCAGCATTTT. As protein: CASSDLKSMVWAALPGNQPQHF.

This chain links TRBV20-1 with TRBJ2-7; D possibly matches TRBD1 or TRBD2 (5 bases each). The CDR3 runs to 13 residues. V gave up 0 bases and J gave up 2 bases, with 8 bases separating them. From germline, CDR1 is DFQATT and CDR2 SNEGSKA (reference sequence). The chain's CDR3 is CSAREGDPYEQYF. DNA for the CDR3: TGCAGTGCTAGAGAGGGGGACCCCTACGAGCAGTACTTC.

V usage is TRBV5-4 and J usage is TRBJ2-5; no firm D call. In germline, CDR1 is SGHNT, CDR2 YYREEE (reference sequence). The CDR3 sequence is 14 residues long. V was pared by 2 bases and J by 2 bases, with 10 bases between. CDR3 sequence reads: CASSFEPRQETQYF. The CDR3 DNA sequence: TGTGCCAGCAGCTTTGAGCCACGTCAAGAGACCCAGTACTTC. The variable domain in full, with the rest retrieved from reference TRBV5-4 and TRBJ2-5, is ETGVTQSPTHLIKTRGQQVTLRCSSQSGHNTVSWYQQALGQGPQFIFQYYREEENGRGNFPPRFSGLQFPNYSSELNVNALELDDSALYLCASSFEPRQETQYFGPGTRLLVL.

CDR3 nucleotide sequence: TGCAGTGCTAGGGGACAGCCCGCCACCTACGAGCAGTACTTC. It codes for CSARGQPATYEQYF. This chain uses TRBV20-1 with TRBJ2-7; 7 nucleotides line up with TRBD1. Germline-derived CDR1 and CDR2 are DFQATT and SNEGSKA (reference sequence). V lost 3 bases, J lost 2 bases, and 7 bases stayed unmatched. The CDR3 consists of 14 residues.